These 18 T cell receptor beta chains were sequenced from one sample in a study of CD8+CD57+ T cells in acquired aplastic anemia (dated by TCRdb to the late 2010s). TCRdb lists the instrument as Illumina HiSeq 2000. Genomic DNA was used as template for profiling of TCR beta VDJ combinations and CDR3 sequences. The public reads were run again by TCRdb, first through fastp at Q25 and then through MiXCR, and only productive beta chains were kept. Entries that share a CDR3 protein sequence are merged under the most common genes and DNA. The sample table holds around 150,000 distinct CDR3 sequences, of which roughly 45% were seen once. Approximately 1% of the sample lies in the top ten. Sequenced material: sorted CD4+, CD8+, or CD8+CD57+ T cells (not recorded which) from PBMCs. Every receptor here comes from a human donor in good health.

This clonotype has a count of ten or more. The CDR3 loop is CASSLAQGAHTEAFF. As DNA, the CDR3 is TGTGCCAGCAGCTTAGCCCAGGGGGCGCACACTGAAGCTTTCTTT. V and J are TRBV7-3 and TRBJ1-1, with 8 bases matching TRBD1. The CDR3 covers 15 residues. Germline V gene sequence: CDR1 SGHTA, CDR2 FQGTGA. With 2 bases clipped from V and 3 bases from J, the junction kept 5 bases outside the gene matches.

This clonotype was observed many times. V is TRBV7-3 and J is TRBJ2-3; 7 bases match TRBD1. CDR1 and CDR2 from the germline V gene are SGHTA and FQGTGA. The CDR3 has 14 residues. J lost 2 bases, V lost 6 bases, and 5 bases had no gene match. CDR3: CASSWGQTTDTQYF. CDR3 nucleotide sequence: TGTGCCAGCAGTTGGGGACAGACCACAGATACGCAGTATTTT.

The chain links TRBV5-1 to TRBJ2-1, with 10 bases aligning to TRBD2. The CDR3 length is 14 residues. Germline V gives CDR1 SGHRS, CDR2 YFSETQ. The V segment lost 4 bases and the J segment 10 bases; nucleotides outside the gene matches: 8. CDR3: CASSRRTSGTEQFF. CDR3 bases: TGCGCCAGCAGCAGACGGACTAGCGGAACGGAGCAGTTCTTC.

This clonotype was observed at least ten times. CDR3 bases: TGCGCCAGCAGTATAGGGGACTACGAGCAGTACTTC. It translates to CASSIGDYEQYF. V usage is TRBV5-1 and J usage is TRBJ2-7, with D maybe TRBD1 (5 bases). CDR1 is SGHRS and CDR2 is YFSETQ in the germline V gene. CDR3 length: 12 residues. V lost 5 bases and J 3 bases, leaving 9 bases between the germline ends.

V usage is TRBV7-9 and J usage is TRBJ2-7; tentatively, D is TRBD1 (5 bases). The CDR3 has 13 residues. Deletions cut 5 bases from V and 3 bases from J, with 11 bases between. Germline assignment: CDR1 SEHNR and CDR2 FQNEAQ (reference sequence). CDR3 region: CASSQDNRYEQYF. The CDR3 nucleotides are TGTGCCAGCAGCCAGGACAACCGCTACGAGCAGTACTTC.

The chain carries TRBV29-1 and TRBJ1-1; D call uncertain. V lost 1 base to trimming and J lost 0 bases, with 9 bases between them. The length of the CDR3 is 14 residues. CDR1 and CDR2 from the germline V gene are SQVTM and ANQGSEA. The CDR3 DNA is TGCAGCGTTGAAGTGGGCAGCATGAACACTGAAGCTTTCTTT. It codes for CSVEVGSMNTEAFF.

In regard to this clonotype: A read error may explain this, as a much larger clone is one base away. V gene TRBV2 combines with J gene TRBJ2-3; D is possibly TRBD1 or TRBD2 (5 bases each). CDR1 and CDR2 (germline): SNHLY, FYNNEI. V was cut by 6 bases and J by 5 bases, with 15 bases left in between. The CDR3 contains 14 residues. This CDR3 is CASRAGAGKDTQYF. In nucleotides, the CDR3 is TGTGCCAGCAGGGCCGGGGCAGGGAAAGATACGCAGTATTTT.

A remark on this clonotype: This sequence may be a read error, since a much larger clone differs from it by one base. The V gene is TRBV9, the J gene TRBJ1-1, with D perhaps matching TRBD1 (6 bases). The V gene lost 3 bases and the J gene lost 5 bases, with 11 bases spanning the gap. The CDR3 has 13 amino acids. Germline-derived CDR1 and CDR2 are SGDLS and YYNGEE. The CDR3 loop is CASSETGSTEAFF. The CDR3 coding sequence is TGTGCCAGCAGCGAAACAGGGTCGACTGAAGCTTTCTTT.

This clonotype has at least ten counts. In DNA, the CDR3 is TGTGCCAGCAGTAAAGGACAGGGAGGTTTTTATGATCAGCCCCAGCATTTT. It translates to CASSKGQGGFYDQPQHF. The chain joins TRBV7-9 to TRBJ1-5; 8 nucleotides line up with TRBD1. The CDR3 loop spans 17 amino acids. The V gene end was trimmed by 6 bases and the J gene end by 5 bases; junction bases not matched to a gene: 15. From germline, CDR1 is SEHNR and CDR2 FQNEAQ (reference sequence).

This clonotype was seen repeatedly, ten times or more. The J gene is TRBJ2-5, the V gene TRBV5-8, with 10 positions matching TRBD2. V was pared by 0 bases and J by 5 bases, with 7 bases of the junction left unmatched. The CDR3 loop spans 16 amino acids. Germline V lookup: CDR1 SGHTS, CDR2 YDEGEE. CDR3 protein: CASSLGASGRYETQYF. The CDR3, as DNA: TGTGCCAGCAGCTTGGGGGCTAGCGGGAGATACGAGACCCAGTACTTC.

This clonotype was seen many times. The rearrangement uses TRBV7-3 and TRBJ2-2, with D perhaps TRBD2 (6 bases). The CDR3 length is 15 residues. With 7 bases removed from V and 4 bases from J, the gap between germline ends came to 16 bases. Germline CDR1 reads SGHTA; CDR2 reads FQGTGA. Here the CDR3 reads CASKRTGGVTGELFF. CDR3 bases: TGTGCCAGCAAACGCACTGGCGGGGTCACCGGGGAGCTGTTTTTT.

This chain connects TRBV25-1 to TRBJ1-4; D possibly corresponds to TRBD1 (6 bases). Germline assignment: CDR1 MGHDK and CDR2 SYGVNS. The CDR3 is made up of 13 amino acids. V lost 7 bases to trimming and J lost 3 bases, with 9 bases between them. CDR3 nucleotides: TGTGCCAGCAATAGGGGGGCTAATGAAAAACTGTTTTTT. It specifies CASNRGANEKLFF.

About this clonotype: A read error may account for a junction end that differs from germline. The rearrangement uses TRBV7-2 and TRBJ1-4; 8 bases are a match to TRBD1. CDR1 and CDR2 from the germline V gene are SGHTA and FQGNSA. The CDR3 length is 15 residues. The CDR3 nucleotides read TGTGCCAGCAGCCATCAGGGGGCTGCTAATGAAAAACTGCTTTTT. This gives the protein CASSHQGAANEKLLF.

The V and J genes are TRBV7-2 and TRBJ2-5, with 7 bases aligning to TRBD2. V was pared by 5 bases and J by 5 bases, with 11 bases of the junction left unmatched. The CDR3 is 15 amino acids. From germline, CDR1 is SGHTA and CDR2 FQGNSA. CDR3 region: CASSTGLGRVETQYF. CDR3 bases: TGTGCCAGCAGCACCGGCTTGGGGAGGGTTGAGACCCAGTACTTC.

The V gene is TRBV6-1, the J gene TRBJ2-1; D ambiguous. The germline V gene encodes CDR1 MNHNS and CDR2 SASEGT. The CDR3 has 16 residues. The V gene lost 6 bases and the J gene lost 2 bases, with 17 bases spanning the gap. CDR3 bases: TGTGCCAGCAGCCCTTCGTTGGCCACTCCCTACAATGAGCAGTTCTTC. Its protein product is CASSPSLATPYNEQFF.

CDR3 nucleotide sequence: TGTGCCACCAGCAGAGAGGGGCTAGCAGTTGGGGAGCTGTTTTTT. Protein: CATSREGLAVGELFF. J is TRBJ2-2 and V is TRBV15; D is perhaps TRBD1 or TRBD2 (5 bases each). The V end lost 0 bases, the J end lost 8 bases, and 13 bases lay between the germline ends. Germline V gene lookup returns CDR1 LNHNV and CDR2 YYDKDF (reference sequence). CDR3 length: 15 amino acids.

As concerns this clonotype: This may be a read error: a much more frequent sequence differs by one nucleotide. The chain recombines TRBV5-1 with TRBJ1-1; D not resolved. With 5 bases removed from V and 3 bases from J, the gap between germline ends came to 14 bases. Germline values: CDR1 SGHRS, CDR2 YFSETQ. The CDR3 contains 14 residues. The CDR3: CASRVGSTDTEAFF. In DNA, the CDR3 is TGCGCCAGCAGAGTCGGGAGCACGGACACTGAAGCTTTCTTT.

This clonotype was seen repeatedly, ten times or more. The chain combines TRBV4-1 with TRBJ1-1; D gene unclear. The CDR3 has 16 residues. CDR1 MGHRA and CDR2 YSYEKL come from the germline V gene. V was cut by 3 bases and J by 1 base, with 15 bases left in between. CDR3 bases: TGCGCCAGCAGCCAGATTCTGAGAGTCCCGAACACTGAAGCTTTCTTT. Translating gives CASSQILRVPNTEAFF.